Shown below are 4 T cell receptor beta chains from a single sample sequenced in a study of human T cells and chemical hapten exposure. Stated treatment: therapeutic diphenylcyclopropenone sensitization with weekly scalp DPC. Library preparation tagged each individual cDNA molecule with a unique molecular identifier. In TCRdb, the reads were re-called with MiXCR into one record per CDR3 protein. Of around 5,300 distinct CDR3 sequences in the sample, around half were seen once. Sequenced here: whole blood, sampled before DPC sensitization or 2, 6, or about 24 weeks after (not recorded which). These receptors came from an adult with alopecia areata. Some clones in this sample may be carry-over from other donors' samples. This table probably holds off-target reads from a library built for another chain.

The chain combines TRBV20-1 with TRBJ2-1, with 9 bases that match TRBD2. Germline lookup yields CDR1 DFQATT and CDR2 SNEGSKA (reference sequence). Unmatched junction bases numbered 7, after V lost 0 bases and J lost 1 base. This CDR3 is 17 amino acids long. Here the CDR3 reads CSARDSQSGRSYNEQFF. CDR3 coding DNA: TGCAGTGCTAGAGATTCCCAGAGCGGGAGGTCCTACAATGAGCAGTTCTTC.

The chain recombines TRBV11-3 with TRBJ2-1; 9 bases fit TRBD1. With V trimmed by 5 bases and J by 4 bases, 12 bases remained unmatched. This CDR3 is built from 17 residues. CDR1 is SGHNT and CDR2 is YENEEA in the germline V gene. The CDR3 nucleotides are TGTGCCAGCAGCCCTCCAATGGGACAGGGCCCTTACAATGAGCAGTTCTTC. This sequence encodes CASSPPMGQGPYNEQFF.

V usage is TRBV7-2 and J usage is TRBJ2-3; 9 nucleotides match TRBD2. Per the germline V gene, CDR1 is SGHTA and CDR2 is FQGNSA. The CDR3 covers 15 residues. With V trimmed by 6 bases and J by 2 bases, 6 bases remained unmatched. CDR3 nucleotide sequence: TGTGCCAGCAGTTCGGGACTAGCAACCACAGATACGCAGTATTTT. This translates into CASSSGLATTDTQYF.

The chain joins TRBV11-2 to TRBJ2-1; either TRBD1 or TRBD2 may supply D (5 bases each). The CDR3 consists of 15 residues. V dropped 4 bases and J dropped 0 bases, with 10 bases sitting between them. Germline V gene lookup returns CDR1 SGHAT and CDR2 FQNNGV. The CDR3 reads CASSSGRGSYNEQFF. The CDR3 nucleotides read TGTGCCAGCAGCTCGGGACGGGGCTCCTACAATGAGCAGTTCTTC.